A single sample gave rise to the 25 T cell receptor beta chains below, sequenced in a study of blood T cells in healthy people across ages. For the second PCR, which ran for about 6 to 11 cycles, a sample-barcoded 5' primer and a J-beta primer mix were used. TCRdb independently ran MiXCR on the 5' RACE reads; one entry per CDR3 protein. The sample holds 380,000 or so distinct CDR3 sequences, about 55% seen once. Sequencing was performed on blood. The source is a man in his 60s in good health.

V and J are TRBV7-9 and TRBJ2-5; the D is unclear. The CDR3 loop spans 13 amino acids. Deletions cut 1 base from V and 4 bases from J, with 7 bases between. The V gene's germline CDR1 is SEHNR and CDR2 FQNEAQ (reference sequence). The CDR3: CASSLVQAETQYF. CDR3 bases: TGTGCCAGCAGCTTAGTGCAGGCAGAGACCCAGTACTTC. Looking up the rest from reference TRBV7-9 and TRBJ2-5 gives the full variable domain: DTGVSQNPRHKITKRGQNVTFRCDPISEHNRLYWYRQTLGQGPEFLTYFQNEAQLEKSRLLSDRFSAERPKGSFSTLEIQRTEQGDSAMYLCASSLVQAETQYFGPGTRLLVL.

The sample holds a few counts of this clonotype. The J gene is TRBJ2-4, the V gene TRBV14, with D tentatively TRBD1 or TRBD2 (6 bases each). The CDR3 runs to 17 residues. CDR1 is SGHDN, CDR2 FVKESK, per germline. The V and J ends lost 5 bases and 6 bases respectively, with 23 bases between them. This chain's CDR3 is CASSSWRGESVRNIQYF. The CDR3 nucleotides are TGTGCCAGCAGCTCCTGGAGGGGGGAGTCCGTTCGAAACATTCAGTACTTC.

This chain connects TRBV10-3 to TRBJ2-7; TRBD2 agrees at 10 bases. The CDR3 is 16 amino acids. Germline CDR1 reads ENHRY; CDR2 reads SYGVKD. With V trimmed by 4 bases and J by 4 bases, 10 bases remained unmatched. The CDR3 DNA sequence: TGTGCCATCAGTGGGCCCCCGGCTAGCGGGAGATACGAGCAGTACTTC. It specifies CAISGPPASGRYEQYF.

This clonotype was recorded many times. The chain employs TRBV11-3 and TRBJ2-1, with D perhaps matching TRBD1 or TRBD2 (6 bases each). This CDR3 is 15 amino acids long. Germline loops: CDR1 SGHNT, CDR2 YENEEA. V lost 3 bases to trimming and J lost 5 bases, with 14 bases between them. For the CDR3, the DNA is TGTGCCAGCAGCTTGGCGGCGGGGACAAACAATGAGCAGTTCTTC. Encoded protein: CASSLAAGTNNEQFF.

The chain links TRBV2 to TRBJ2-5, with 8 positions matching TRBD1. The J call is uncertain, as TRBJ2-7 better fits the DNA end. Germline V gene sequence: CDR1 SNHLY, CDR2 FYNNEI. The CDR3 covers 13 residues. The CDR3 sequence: CASKTGERNEQYF. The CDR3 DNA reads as TGTGCCAGCAAGACAGGGGAGCGGAACGAGCAGTACTTC.

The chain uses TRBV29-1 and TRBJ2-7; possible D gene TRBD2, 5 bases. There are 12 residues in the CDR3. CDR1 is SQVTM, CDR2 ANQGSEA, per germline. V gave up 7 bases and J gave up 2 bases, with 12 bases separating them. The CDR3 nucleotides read TGCAGCGCGTCGCTAGCCACCTACGAGCAGTACTTC. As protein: CSASLATYEQYF.

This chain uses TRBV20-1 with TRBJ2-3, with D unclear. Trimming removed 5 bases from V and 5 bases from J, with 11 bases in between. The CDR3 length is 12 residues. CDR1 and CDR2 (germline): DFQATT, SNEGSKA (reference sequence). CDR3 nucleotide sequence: TGCAGTGCTCCGGCTGAAAGAGATACGCAGTATTTT. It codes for CSAPAERDTQYF.

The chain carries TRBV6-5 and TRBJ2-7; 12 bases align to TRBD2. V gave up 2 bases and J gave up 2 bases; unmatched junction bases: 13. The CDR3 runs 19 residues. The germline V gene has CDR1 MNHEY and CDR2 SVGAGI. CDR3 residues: CASSYGAPGTSGRTYEQYF. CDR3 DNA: TGTGCCAGCAGTTACGGCGCCCCCGGGACTAGCGGGCGAACCTACGAGCAGTACTTC.

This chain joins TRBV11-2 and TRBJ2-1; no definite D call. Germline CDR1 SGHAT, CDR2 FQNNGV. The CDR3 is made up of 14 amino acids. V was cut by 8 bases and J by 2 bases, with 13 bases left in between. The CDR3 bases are TGTGCCAGCGGCATTGACCCTGCCTACAATGAGCAGTTCTTC. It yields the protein CASGIDPAYNEQFF.

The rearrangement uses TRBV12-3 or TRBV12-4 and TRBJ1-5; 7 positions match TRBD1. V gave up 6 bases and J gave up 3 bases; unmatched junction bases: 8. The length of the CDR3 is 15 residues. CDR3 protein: CASSRGTANNQPQHF. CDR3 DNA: TGTGCCAGCAGCAGAGGGACAGCTAACAATCAGCCCCAGCATTTT.

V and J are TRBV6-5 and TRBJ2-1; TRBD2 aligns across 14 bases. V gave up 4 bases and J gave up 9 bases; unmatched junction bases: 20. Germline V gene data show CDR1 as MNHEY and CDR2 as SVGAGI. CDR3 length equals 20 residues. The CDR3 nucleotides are TGTGCCAGCAGTTCCTCCAGGCAGGGGGGACTAGCGGGAGCGGGTACTGAGCAGTTCTTC. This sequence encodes CASSSSRQGGLAGAGTEQFF.

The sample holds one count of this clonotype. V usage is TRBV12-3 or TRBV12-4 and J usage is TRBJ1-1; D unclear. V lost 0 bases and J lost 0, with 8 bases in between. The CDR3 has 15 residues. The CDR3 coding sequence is TGTGCCAGCAGTTTAGCAGGGAGATTGAACACTGAAGCTTTCTTT. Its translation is CASSLAGRLNTEAFF.

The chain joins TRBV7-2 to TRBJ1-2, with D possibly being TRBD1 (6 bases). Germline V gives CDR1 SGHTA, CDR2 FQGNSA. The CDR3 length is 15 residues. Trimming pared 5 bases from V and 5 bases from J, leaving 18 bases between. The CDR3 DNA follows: TGTGCCAGCAGCAACCGGAAGGGGGGCGAATATGGCTACACCTTC. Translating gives CASSNRKGGEYGYTF. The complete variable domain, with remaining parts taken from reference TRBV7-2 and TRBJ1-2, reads GAGVSQSPSNKVTEKGKDVELRCDPISGHTALYWYRQSLGQGLEFLIYFQGNSAPDKSGLPSDRFSAERTGGSVSTLTIQRTQQEDSAVYLCASSNRKGGEYGYTFGSGTRLTVV.

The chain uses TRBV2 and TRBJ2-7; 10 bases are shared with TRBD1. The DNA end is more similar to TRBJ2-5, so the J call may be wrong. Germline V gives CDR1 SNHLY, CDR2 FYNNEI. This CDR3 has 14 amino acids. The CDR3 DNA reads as TGTGCCAGCAGTAAGGACAGGGGGAAAGAGACCCAGTACTTC. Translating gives CASSKDRGKETQYF.

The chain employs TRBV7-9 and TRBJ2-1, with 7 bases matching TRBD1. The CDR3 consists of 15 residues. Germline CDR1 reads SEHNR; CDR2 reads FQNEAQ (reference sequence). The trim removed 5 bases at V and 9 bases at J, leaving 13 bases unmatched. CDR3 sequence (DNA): TGTGCCAGCAGCCCTCAGGACAGGACGGTCACTGAGCAGTTCTTC. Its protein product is CASSPQDRTVTEQFF.

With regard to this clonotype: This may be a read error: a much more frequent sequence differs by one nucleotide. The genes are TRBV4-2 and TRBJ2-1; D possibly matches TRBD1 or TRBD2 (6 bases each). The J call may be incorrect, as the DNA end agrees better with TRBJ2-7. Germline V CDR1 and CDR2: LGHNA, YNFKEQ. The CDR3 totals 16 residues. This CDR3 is CASSQGGGTSYNEQYF. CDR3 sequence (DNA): TGTGCCAGCAGCCAAGGTGGGGGGACATCCTACAATGAGCAGTACTTC.

CDR3 sequence: CASSSPTGGAYGYTF. DNA of the CDR3: TGTGCCAGCAGCTCGCCGACAGGGGGCGCCTATGGCTACACCTTC. This chain joins TRBV5-4 and TRBJ1-2, with 10 positions matching TRBD1. The CDR3 is made up of 15 amino acids. V gave up 3 bases and J gave up 4 bases; unmatched junction bases: 6. Germline V gene lookup returns CDR1 SGHNT and CDR2 YYREEE (reference sequence).

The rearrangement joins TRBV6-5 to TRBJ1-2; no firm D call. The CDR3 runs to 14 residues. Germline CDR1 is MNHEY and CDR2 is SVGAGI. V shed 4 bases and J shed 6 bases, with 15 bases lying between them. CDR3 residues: CASSFSQVGDGYTF. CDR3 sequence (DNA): TGTGCCAGCAGTTTTTCTCAGGTTGGGGATGGCTACACCTTC.

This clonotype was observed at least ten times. Here the CDR3 reads CSAMYRRGLYNEQFF. The CDR3 DNA reads as TGCAGTGCCATGTATCGACGGGGCCTCTACAATGAGCAGTTCTTC. This sequence joins TRBV20-1 and TRBJ2-1; the D gene could be TRBD1 or TRBD2 (5 bases each). V was pared by 6 bases and J by 3 bases, with 18 bases between. Germline assignment: CDR1 DFQATT and CDR2 SNEGSKA (reference sequence). This CDR3 spans 15 amino acids.

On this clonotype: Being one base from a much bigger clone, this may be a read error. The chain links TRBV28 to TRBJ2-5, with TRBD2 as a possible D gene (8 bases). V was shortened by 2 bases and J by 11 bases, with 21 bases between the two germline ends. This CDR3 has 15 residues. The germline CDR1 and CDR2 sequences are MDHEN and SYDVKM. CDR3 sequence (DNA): TGTGCCAGCAGTTTAGTCGGGGGGGCCCAGGGGGAGCAGTACTTC. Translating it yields CASSLVGGAQGEQYF.

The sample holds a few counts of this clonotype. DNA of the CDR3: TGTGCCAGCAGTTTAGGGTCTCAAAACTACGAGCAGTACTTC. This codes for CASSLGSQNYEQYF. The chain carries TRBV28 and TRBJ2-7; D remains unclear. V gave up 2 bases and J gave up 3 bases, with 11 bases separating them. Germline CDR1 is MDHEN and CDR2 is SYDVKM. The CDR3 consists of 14 residues. The entire variable domain, with the rest obtained from reference TRBV28 and TRBJ2-7, is as follows: DVKVTQSSRYLVKRTGEKVFLECVQDMDHENMFWYRQDPGLGLRLIYFSYDVKMKEKGDIPEGYSVSREKKERFSLILESASTNQTSMYLCASSLGSQNYEQYFGPGTRLTVT.

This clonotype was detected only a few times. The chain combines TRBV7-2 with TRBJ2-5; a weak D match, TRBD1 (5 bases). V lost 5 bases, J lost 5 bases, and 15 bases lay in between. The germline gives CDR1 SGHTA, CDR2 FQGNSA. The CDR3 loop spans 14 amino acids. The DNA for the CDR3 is TGTGCCAGCAGCCTCCCGTCAGGGATCGAGACCCAGTACTTC. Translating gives CASSLPSGIETQYF.

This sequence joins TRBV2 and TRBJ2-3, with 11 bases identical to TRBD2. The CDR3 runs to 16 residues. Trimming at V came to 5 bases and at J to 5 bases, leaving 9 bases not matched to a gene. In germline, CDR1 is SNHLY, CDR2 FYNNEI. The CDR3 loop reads CASSTNPGLAGDTQYF. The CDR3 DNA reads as TGTGCCAGCAGTACTAACCCCGGACTAGCGGGAGATACGCAGTATTTT.

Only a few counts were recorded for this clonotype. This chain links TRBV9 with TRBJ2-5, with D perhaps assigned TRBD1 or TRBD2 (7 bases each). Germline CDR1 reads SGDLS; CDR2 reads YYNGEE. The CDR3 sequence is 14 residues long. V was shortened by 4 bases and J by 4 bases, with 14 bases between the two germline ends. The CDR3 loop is CASSYQGEGETQYF. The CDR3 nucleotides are TGTGCCAGCAGCTACCAGGGGGAGGGAGAGACCCAGTACTTC.

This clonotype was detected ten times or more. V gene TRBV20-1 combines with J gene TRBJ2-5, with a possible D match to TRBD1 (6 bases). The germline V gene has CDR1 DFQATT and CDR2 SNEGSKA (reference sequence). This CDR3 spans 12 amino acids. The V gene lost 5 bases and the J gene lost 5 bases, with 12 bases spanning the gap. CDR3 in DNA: TGCAGTGCTCCGGAGAGGGGGGAGACCCAGTACTTC. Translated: CSAPERGETQYF.